The sequence of this T cell receptor (beta chain) was determined in a study of blood T cell repertoires in COVID-19. Study-wide context: The samples span acute and convalescent COVID-19 from the United States, Italy and Spain. PBMCs, B-cell-depleted T cells, or T cells provided the cDNA or gDNA that made up the material.

As handled by the study authors: By means of reference gene primer amplification, nucleated cell counts were estimated. Clones were sequenced by immunoSEQ multiplex PCR, and TCRdb holds only the in-frame ones, with some missing. That table is the source of V, J and clone size, and D and trimming were worked out from the DNA. The sample includes under 250,000 clones, around 86% seen only once; the top ten take about 5.4%. This CDR3 has 16 amino acids. Germline V gene lookup returns CDR1 MNHNY and CDR2 SVGAGI (reference sequence). V was clipped by 6 bases and J by 3 bases; unmatched bases: 10. While infection was still active, Seattle patients were enrolled and then followed longitudinally. This clone was observed a single time.

Sequences were obtained from peripheral blood. This clonotype was sampled from a woman older than 75 with COVID-19, enrolled during active disease. The V gene is TRBV6-6, the J gene TRBJ2-4; 8 positions agree with TRBD1. In nucleotides, the CDR3 is TGTGCCAGCAGCCGATCCAGGGGGCCGGTCAAAAACATTCAGTACTTC. It encodes CASSRSRGPVKNIQYF.